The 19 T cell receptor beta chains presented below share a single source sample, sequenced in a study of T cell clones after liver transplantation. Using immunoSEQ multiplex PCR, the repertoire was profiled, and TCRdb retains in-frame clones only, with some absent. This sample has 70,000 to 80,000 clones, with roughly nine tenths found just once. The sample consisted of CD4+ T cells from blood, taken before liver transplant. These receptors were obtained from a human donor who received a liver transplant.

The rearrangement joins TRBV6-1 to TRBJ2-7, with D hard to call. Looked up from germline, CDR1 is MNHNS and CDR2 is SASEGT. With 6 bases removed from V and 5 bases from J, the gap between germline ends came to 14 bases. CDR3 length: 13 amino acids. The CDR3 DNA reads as TGTGCCAGCAGAACGCCGGGCACGGACGAGCAGTACTTC. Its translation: CASRTPGTDEQYF.

This chain's CDR3 is CSVTGGGQETQYF. CDR3 nucleotide sequence: TGCAGCGTTACAGGTGGGGGGCAAGAGACCCAGTACTTC. This chain uses TRBV29-1 with TRBJ2-5, with D possibly matching TRBD2 (6 bases). V was cut by 5 bases and J by 2 bases, with 12 bases left in between. The CDR3 has 13 residues. The germline CDR1 and CDR2 sequences are SQVTM and ANQGSEA.

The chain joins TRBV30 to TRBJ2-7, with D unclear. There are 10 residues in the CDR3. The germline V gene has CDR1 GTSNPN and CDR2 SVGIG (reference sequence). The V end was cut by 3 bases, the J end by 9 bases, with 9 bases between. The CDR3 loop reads CAWSATMQYF. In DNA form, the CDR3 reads TGTGCCTGGAGCGCTACAATGCAGTACTTC.

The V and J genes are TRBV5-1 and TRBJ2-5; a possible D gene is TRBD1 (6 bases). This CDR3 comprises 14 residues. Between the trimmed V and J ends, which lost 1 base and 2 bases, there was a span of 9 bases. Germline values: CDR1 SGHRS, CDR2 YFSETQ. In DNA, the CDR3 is TGCGCCAGCAGCTTGTCGGACAGACAAGAGACCCAGTACTTC. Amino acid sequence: CASSLSDRQETQYF.

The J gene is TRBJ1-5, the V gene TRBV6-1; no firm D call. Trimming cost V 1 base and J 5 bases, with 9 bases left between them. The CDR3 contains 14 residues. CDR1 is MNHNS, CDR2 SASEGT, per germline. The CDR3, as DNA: TGTGCCAGCAGTGAAGTAGGTGTAGATCAGCCCCAGCATTTT. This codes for CASSEVGVDQPQHF.

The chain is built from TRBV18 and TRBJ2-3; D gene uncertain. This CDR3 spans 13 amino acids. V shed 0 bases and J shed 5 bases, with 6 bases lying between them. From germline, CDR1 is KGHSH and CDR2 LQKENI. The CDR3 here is CASSPPTEDTQYF. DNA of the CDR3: TGTGCCAGCTCACCACCGACGGAAGATACGCAGTATTTT. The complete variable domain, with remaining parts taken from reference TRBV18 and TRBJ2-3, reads NAGVMQNPRHLVRRRGQEARLRCSPMKGHSHVYWYRQLPEEGLKFMVYLQKENIIDESGMPKERFSAEFPKEGPSILRIQQVVRGDSAAYFCASSPPTEDTQYFGPGTRLTVL.

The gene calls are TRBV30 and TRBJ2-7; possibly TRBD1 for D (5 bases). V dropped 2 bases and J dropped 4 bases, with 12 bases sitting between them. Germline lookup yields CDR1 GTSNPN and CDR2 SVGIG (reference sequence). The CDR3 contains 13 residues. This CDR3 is CAWSKVTGYEQYF. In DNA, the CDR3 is TGTGCCTGGAGTAAAGTAACAGGTTACGAGCAGTACTTC.

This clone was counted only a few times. The CDR3 DNA sequence: TGTGCCAGCAGCTCCCTCCGCGATCAGCCCCAGCATTTT. As protein: CASSSLRDQPQHF. This chain links TRBV7-9 with TRBJ1-5; D uncertain. The CDR3 is 13 amino acids. CDR1 and CDR2 (germline): SEHNR, FQNEAQ (reference sequence). Trimming removed 4 bases at V and 5 bases at J, with 9 bases between.

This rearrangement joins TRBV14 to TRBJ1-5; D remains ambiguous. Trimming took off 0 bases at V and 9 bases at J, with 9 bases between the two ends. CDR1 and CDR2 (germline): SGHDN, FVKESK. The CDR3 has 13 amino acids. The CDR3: CASSQDPNRPQHF. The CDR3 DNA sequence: TGTGCCAGCAGCCAAGACCCAAACAGGCCCCAGCATTTT.

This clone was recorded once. CDR3 DNA: TGTGCCAGCAGCCTCCGGGACACCCCAGATACGCAGTATTTT. Encoded protein: CASSLRDTPDTQYF. This sequence joins TRBV11-3 and TRBJ2-3; TRBD1 might be the D (6 bases). Germline V gene data show CDR1 as SGHNT and CDR2 as YENEEA. This CDR3 has 14 residues. Trimming cost V 5 bases and J 4 bases, with 13 bases left between them. The full variable domain, rest sourced from reference TRBV11-3 and TRBJ2-3, is EAGVVQSPRYKIIEKKQPVAFWCNPISGHNTLYWYLQNLGQGPELLIRYENEEAVDDSQLPKDRFSAERLKGVDSTLKIQPAELGDSAVYLCASSLRDTPDTQYFGPGTRLTVL.

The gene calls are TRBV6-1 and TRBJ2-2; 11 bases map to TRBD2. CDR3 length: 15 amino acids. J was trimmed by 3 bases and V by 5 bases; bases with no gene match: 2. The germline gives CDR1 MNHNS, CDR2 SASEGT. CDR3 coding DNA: TGTGCCAGCAGTCTAGCGGGAGGTCACACCGGGGAGCTGTTTTTT. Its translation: CASSLAGGHTGELFF.

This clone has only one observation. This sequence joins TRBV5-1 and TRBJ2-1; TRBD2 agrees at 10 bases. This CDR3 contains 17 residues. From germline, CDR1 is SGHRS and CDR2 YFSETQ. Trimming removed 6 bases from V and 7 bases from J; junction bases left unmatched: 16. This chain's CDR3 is CASTSTFGLAGENEQFF. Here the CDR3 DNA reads TGCGCCAGCACCTCGACGTTCGGGCTAGCGGGAGAAAATGAGCAGTTCTTC.

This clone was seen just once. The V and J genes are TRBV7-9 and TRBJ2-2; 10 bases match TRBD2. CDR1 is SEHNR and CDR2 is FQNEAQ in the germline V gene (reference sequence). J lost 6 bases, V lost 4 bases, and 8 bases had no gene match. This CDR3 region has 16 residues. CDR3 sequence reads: CASSWEAGGPPGELFF. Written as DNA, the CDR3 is TGTGCCAGCAGCTGGGAAGCGGGAGGGCCACCCGGGGAGCTGTTTTTT.

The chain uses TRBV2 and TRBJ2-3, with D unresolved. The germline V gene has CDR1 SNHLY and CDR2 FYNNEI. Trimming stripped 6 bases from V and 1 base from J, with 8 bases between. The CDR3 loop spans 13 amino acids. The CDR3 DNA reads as TGTGCCAGCAGACAACCAGGCACAGATACGCAGTATTTT. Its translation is CASRQPGTDTQYF.

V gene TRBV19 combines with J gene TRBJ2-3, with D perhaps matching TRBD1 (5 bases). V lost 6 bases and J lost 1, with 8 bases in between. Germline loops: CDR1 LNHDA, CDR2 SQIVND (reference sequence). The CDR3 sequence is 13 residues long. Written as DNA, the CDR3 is TGTGCCAGTAGCGTGACAGGCACAGATACGCAGTATTTT. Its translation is CASSVTGTDTQYF.

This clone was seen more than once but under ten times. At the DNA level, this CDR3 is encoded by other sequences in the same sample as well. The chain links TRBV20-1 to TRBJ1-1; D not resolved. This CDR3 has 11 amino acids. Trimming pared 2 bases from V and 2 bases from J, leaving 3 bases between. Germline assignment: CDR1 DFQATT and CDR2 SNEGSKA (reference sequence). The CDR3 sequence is CSARLNTEAFF. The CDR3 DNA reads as TGCAGTGCTAGATTAAACACTGAAGCTTTCTTT.

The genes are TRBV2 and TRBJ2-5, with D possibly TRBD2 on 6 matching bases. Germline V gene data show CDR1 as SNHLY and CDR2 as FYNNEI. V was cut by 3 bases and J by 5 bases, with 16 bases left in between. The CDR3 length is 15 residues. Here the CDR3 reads CASSDRRDLKETQYF. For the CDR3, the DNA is TGTGCCAGCAGTGACAGACGGGACTTAAAGGAGACCCAGTACTTC.

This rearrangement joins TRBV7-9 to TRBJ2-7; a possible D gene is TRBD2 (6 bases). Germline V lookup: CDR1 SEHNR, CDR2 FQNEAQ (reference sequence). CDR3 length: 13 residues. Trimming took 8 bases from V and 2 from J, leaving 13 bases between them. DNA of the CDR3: TGTGCCAGCCGGAGTAGCGGTACCTACGAGCAGTACTTC. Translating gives CASRSSGTYEQYF.

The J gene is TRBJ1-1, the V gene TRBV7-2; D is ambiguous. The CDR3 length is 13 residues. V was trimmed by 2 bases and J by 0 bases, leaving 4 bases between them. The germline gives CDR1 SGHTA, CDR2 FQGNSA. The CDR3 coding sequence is TGTGCCAGCAGCTTAAGGATGAACACTGAAGCTTTCTTT. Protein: CASSLRMNTEAFF.